This entry lists 3 T cell receptor beta chains sequenced from one sample in a study of somatic mutations in cytotoxic T cells in rheumatoid arthritis. Measured with immunoSEQ multiplex PCR; TCRdb has only the in-frame clones, and not every one. The sample includes some 18,000 clones, more than 80% of them seen just once. Sequenced material: CD8+ T cells sorted from blood. These receptors all stem from an adult with rheumatoid arthritis.

This clone was detected once. The J gene is TRBJ1-1, the V gene TRBV7-9; 8 nucleotides match TRBD1. This CDR3 has 16 amino acids. The germline V gene has CDR1 SEHNR and CDR2 FQNEAQ (reference sequence). With V trimmed by 4 bases and J by 2 bases, 9 bases remained unmatched. CDR3 amino acids: CASSSRRTGQNTEAFF. Here the CDR3 DNA reads TGTGCCAGCAGCTCCCGCCGGACAGGGCAAAACACTGAAGCTTTCTTT.

This clone is a singleton in its sample. The V gene is TRBV4-1, the J gene TRBJ1-3, with D maybe TRBD1 (5 bases). The ends were cut back, 1 base at V and 2 bases at J, with 9 bases in the middle. From germline, CDR1 is MGHRA and CDR2 YSYEKL. The CDR3 is made up of 15 amino acids. This chain's CDR3 is CASSQGGGAGNTIYF. CDR3 sequence (DNA): TGCGCCAGCAGCCAAGGCGGAGGGGCTGGAAACACCATATATTTT.

This clone was counted between two and nine times. The V call is TRBV4-3, the J call TRBJ2-7; tentative D call: TRBD2 (6 bases). Germline V lookup: CDR1 LGHNA, CDR2 YSLEER. Trimming removed 0 bases at V and 1 base at J, with 13 bases between. CDR3 length: 16 residues. CDR3 sequence: CASSQDRASASYEQYF. CDR3 bases: TGCGCCAGCAGCCAAGATAGGGCTAGCGCGTCCTACGAGCAGTACTTC.